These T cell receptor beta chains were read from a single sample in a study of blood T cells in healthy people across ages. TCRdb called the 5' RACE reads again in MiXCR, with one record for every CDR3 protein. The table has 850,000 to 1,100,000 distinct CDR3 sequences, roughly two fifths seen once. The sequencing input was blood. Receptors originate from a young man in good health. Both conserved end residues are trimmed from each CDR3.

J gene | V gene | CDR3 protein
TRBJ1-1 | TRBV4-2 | ASSQDWTGGRDTEAF
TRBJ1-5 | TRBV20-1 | SARDHAGLNQPQH
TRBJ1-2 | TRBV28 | ASSPHTVGYGYT
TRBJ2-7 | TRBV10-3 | AISVESGAGDNEQY
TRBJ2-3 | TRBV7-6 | ARTPSGVFHLPSTDTQY
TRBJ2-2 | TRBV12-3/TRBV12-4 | ASSGTGGHSADTGKLF
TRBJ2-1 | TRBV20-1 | SARDTMGQGSSNEQF
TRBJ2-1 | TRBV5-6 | ASSFRAGGLEEQF
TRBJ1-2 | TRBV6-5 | ASSYTPPDRVWGQDGYT
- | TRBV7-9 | ASSLFGREGYEQY
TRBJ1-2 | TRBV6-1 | ASSDRTGSIYGYT
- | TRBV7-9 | ASSLTKGISAENIQY
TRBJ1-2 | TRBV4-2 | ASRWIGQGRGYT
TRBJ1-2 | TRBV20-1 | SARDPGGGYYGYT
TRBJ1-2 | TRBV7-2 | ASSLLEGYT
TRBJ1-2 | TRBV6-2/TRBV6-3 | ASSYPRDPRDFGYT
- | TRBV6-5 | ASSPPGQRETQY
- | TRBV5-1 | AGSSQNVGETQY
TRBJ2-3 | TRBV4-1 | ASSQETGEGDTQY
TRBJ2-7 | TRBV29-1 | SVGGQGVLYEQY
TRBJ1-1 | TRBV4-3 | ASSQSTYTEAF